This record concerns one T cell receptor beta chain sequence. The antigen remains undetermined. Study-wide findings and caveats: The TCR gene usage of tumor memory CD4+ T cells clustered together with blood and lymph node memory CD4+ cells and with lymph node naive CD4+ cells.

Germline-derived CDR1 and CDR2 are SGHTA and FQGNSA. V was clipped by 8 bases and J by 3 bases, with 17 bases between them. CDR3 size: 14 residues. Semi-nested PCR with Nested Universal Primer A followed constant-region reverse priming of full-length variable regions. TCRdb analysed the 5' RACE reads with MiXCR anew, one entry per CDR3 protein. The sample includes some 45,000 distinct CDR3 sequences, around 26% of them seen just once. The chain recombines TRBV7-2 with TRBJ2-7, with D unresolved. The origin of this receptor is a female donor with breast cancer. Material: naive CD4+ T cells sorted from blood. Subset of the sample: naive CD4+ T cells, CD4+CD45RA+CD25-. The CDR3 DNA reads TGTGCCAGCGGCTCACGACCCGTGAACTACGAGCAGTACTTC. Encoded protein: CASGSRPVNYEQYF. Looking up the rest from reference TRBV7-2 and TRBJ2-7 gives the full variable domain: GAGVSQSPSNKVTEKGKDVELRCDPISGHTALYWYRQSLGQGLEFLIYFQGNSAPDKSGLPSDRFSAERTGGSVSTLTIQRTQQEDSAVYLCASGSRPVNYEQYFGPGTRLTVT.